The T cell receptor (beta chain) under discussion was sequenced for a study of T cell repertoires in cytomegalovirus infection. In the study overall: An indication of both CMV infection and matching HLA type came from public TCR beta signatures.

In its sample, this clonotype was seen many times. Its antigen remains unknown. General observations from the study: Dominating the ex vivo response were TCR beta clonotypes that were CMV-specific and HLA-C-restricted.

TCRdb recomputed calls from the reads with MiXCR, one row per CDR3 protein. Counted here are 100,000 or so distinct CDR3 sequences, 20% to 25% occurring once; the ten biggest clones make up about 39%. Trimming removed 2 bases from V and 4 bases from J; junction bases left unmatched: 5. Germline V CDR1 and CDR2: SGHAT, FQDESV (reference sequence). The CDR3 contains 14 residues. The chain carries TRBV11-1 and TRBJ2-7, with 7 bases aligning to TRBD1. Input material: CD8+ T cells from PBMCs. The sequence was obtained from a human donor in good health (CMV status not recorded). Some clones in this sample may be carry-over from other donors' samples. The CDR3 region has the DNA TGTGCCAGCAGCTTATGGGACAGCTCTTACGAGCAGTACTTC. Amino acids: CASSLWDSSYEQYF.